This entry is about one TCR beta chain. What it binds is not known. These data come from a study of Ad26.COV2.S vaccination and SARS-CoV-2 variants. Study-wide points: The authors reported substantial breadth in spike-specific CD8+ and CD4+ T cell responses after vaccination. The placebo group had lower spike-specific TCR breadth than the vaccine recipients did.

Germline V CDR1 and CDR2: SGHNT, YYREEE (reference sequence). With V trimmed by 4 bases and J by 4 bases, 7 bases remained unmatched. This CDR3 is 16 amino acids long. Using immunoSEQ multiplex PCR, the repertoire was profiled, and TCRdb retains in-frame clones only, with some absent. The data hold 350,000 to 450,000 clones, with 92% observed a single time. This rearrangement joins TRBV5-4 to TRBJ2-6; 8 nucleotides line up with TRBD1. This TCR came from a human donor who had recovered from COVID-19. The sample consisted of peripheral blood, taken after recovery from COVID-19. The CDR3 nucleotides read TGTGCCAGCAGCCCGAAGACAGGGGCCGGGGCCAACGTCCTGACTTTC. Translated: CASSPKTGAGANVLTF.